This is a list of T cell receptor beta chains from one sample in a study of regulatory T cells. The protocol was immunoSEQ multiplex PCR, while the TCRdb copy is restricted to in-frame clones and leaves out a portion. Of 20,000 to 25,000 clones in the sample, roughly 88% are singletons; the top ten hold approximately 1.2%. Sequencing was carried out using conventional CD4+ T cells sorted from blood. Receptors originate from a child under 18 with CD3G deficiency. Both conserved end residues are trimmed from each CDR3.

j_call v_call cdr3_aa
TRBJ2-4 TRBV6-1 ASSEQGVGNIQY
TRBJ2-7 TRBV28 ASSSTGALSYEQY
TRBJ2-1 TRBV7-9 ASSVWPGQGIDYNEQF
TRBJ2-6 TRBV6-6 ASLGAAGANVLT
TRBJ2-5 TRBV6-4 ASSSTSPETQY
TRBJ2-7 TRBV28 ASSWDRSSYEQY
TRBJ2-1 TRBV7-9 ASSVRGGEQF
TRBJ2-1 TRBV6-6 ASRGQGRNEQF
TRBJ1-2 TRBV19 ASSIWGSDGYT
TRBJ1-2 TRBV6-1 ATFQDRVGLYGYT
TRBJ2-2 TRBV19 ASRGQGSGELF
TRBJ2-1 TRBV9 ASSVVVGAGGEQF
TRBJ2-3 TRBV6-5 ASSWDPYHTDTQY
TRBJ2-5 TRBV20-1 SAFTQETQY
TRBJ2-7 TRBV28 ASKFEDSYEQY
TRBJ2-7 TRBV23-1 ASSLGHLSYEQY
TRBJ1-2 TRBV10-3 AISESSEGQGGYT
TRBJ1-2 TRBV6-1 ASSEDLWDGYGYT
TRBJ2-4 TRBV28 ASSFGGAAKNIQY
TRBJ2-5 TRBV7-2 ASSPRTGGRETQY
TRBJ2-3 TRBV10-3 AISESIPGGADTQY
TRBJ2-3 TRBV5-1 ASSLGAGLVTDTQY
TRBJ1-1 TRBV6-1 ASRKGGNTEAF
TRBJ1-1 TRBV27 ASSFGAGTEAF
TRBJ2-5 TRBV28 ASSPTTRQGAIGPLEQY
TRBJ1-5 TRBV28 ASSLSIIGNQPQH
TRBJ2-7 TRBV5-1 ASSLAPVGERY
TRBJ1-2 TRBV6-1 ASSSNYGYT
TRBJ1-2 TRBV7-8 ASSSRQGLGEGYT
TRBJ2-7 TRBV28 ASSKAGTVSNEQY
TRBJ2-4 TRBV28 ASSARGRGSLAKNIQY
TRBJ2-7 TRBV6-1 ASSDVLAGSYEQY
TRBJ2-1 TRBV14 ASSQVAWGGGEQF
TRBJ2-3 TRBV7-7 ASSFHPGDTQY
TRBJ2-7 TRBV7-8 ASSPDRSYEQY
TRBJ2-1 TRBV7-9 ASSLVWRNEQF
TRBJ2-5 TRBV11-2 ASSLDLGSGMKETQY
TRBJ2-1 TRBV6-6 ASSYKSSYNEQF
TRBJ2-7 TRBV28 ASSKGQGIREQY
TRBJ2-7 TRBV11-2 ASSHRDGAKDEQY
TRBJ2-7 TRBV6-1 ASSAPLAGGPYEQY
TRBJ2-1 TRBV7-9 ASSPGHSYNEQF
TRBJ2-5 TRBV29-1 SVEIGDQETQY
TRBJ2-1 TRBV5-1 ASTERPGPGVQF
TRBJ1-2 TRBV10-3 AIAATGVEGYT
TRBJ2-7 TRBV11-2 ASSFDSTYEQY